The entry below gives a single T cell receptor (beta chain) sequence along with its context. This sample was included in a study of human T cells and chemical hapten exposure. About the study: Throughout the approximately 25-week study, diphenylcyclopropenone was applied weekly to the patients' scalps. Mainly, slight library volume differences in the pool made TCR yields vary.

Study processing details: A typical sample had roughly 96,000 TCRs, with roughly 20,000 to 700,000 overall. TCRdb redid the calling of the RACE reads with MiXCR, one entry per CDR3 protein. These V and J calls derive from TCRdb rather than the authors' analysis. The profile covers 75,000 to 100,000 distinct CDR3 sequences, with roughly 12% appearing a single time and approximately 2% taken by the ten largest. CDR3 size: 15 residues. Germline-derived CDR1 and CDR2 are MNHNS and SASEGT. V dropped 6 bases and J dropped 6; count of bases not matched to a gene: 12. Sample time point: patch test 1, 2 weeks after DPC sensitization. Treatment meaning: therapeutic diphenylcyclopropenone sensitization with weekly scalp DPC.

The sample here was whole blood, taken in connection with sensitization to the hapten diphenylcyclopropenone (DPC). The receptor was isolated from a woman between 40 and 50 years old with alopecia areata. Some clones in this sample may be carry-over from other donors' samples. This rearrangement joins TRBV6-1 to TRBJ2-7, with 9 nucleotides matching TRBD1. CDR3 in DNA: TGTGCCAGCAGACGATCGAGGGACAGGGTGGGCGAGCAGTACTTC. As protein: CASRRSRDRVGEQYF.